The entry below gives a single T cell receptor (beta chain) sequence along with its context. What antigen it recognizes has not been identified. The sample holds no much larger clone one base away, and base qualities are not on file. The data were taken from a study of technical replicates of blood from several donors (dated by TCRdb to the late 2010s). Library preparation employed the immunoSEQ multiplex PCR assay. The clones in this table, taken by TCRdb from immuneACCESS, are in-frame only. Not every clone is retained; where verified, under half of the shortfall comes from an unresolved V gene, and the cause of the rest is unknown. The sample table holds 75,000 to 95,000 clones, of which around nine tenths were seen once. Approximately 0.28% of the sample rests with the top ten. The CDR3 spans 14 residues, from the cysteine through the phenylalanine. Only CDR3 DNA remains: 42 bases, in frame from the first base. Trimming removed 3 bases from V and 4 bases from J, leaving 12 bases between the germline ends. The germline V gene (reference sequence) gives CDR1 as LNHDA and CDR2 as SQIVND.

This receptor chain uses TRBV19 and TRBJ1-1; a tentative D call is TRBD1 (5 bases match). Specimen: T cells isolated from PBMCs. The sequence was obtained from a human donor in good health. The CDR3 amino acid sequence is: CASSILWGGTEAFF. The DNA reads as follows: TGTGCCAGTAGTATCCTTTGGGGGGGCACTGAAGCTTTCTTT.